This T cell receptor (beta chain) was recorded in a study of identical twins. V lost 6 bases and J lost 6; bases outside the gene matches: 4. There are 12 residues in the CDR3. This clonotype has a handful of counts. TCRdb fed the 5' RACE reads into MiXCR, producing one record per CDR3 protein. Among about 520,000 distinct CDR3 sequences listed, about 20% were seen once. These records were also assigned to another study, of T cells expressing NK-cell markers. This second study notes: Repertoires of TCR beta were obtained from T cells sorted as CD3+CD56+NKG2C+, CD3+CD56+NKG2C- and CD3+CD56-NKG2C+. Dominant NKG2C+ clonotypes accounted for roughly 1.0-8% of CD8+ T cells in about 6 donors.

The source material was CD4+ T cells sorted from blood. The chain employs TRBV12-3 or TRBV12-4 and TRBJ2-7; 8 bases are shared with TRBD1. The sequence was collected from a woman younger than 35 in good health. The CDR3 loop reads CASRSGTGEQYF. The CDR3 DNA is TGTGCCAGCAGGTCCGGGACAGGCGAGCAGTACTTC.